This is a list of T cell receptor beta chains from one sample in a study of shared clonotypes between healthy human individuals. Clones were sequenced by immunoSEQ multiplex PCR, and TCRdb holds only the in-frame ones, with some missing. Among millions of clones listed, more than 80% were seen once. The specimen was naive CD4+ T cells sorted from blood. The receptors were sampled from a man aged 18 to 29 in good health. The CDR3 runs from the conserved cysteine through the conserved F or W. Fields, in order: clone size, D gene, J gene, V gene, CDR3 DNA, CDR3 protein. A D gene is named only where the DNA matches it firmly. The size field is filled for only some rows; it gives once, few, many or a size class.

>.|TRBD2|TRBJ2-5|TRBV6-6
TGTGCCAGCAAGCAAGGACTAGCGGGAGGAGAGACCCAGTACTTC
CASKQGLAGGETQYF
>.|.|TRBJ2-7|TRBV6-5
TGTGCCAGCAGTTACTCGGGTCCGGGAGTATCCGAGCAGTACTTC
CASSYSGPGVSEQYF
>.|TRBD1|TRBJ2-2|TRBV27
TGTGCCAGCAGGAAACAGGGGTACACCGGGGAGCTGTTTTTT
CASRKQGYTGELFF
>.|.|TRBJ2-5|TRBV7-3
TGTGCCAGCAGACCCCCGGGCGAGGAGACCCAGTACTTC
CASRPPGEETQYF
>.|.|TRBJ2-1|TRBV30
TGTGCCTGGAGGGCAAGCTCCTACAATGAGCAGTTCTTC
CAWRASSYNEQFF
>.|.|TRBJ1-1|TRBV9
TGTGCCAGCAGCGTAGGTGTCAGGGAAGGCACTGAAGCTTTCTTT
CASSVGVREGTEAFF
>.|.|TRBJ2-7|TRBV10-2
TGCGCCAGCAGTGACAGGGAAGAGGGATACGAGCAGTACTTC
CASSDREEGYEQYF
>.|.|TRBJ2-2|TRBV7-2
TGTGCCAGCAGCTTACAGCTATTGAACACCGGGGAGCTGTTTTTT
CASSLQLLNTGELFF
>.|.|TRBJ2-7|TRBV5-6
TGTGCCAGCCAAGAGGGGTACGGGGTACGCTACGAGCAGTACTTC
CASQEGYGVRYEQYF
>.|.|TRBJ1-6|TRBV18
TGTGCCAGCTCTCAAGACCTCAGGGATTCACCCCTCCACTTT
CASSQDLRDSPLHF
>.|TRBD2|TRBJ2-5|TRBV5-1
TGCGCCAGCAGCCCGAGGCTAGCGGGGGGGCAAGAGACCCAGTACTTC
CASSPRLAGGQETQYF
>.|.|TRBJ2-5|TRBV5-4
TGTGCCAGCAGTTTTGAGACCCGTCAAGAGACCCAGTACTTC
CASSFETRQETQYF
>.|.|TRBJ1-6|TRBV4-1
TGCGCCAGCAGCCAAGAAGACCGGTATAATTCACCCCTCCACTTT
CASSQEDRYNSPLHF
>.|.|TRBJ1-4|TRBV30
TGTGCCTGGAGTGTCGGCAGGGCAGCAACTAATGAAAAACTGTTTTTT
CAWSVGRAATNEKLFF
>.|TRBD2|TRBJ2-5|TRBV28
TGTGCCAGCAGTACCCCCCGGGAGGGGGGAGAGACCCAGTACTTC
CASSTPREGGETQYF
>.|TRBD1|TRBJ1-4|TRBV5-1
TGCGCCAGCAGCTTGGGGGTACAGGGGCGTGAAAAACTGTTTTTT
CASSLGVQGREKLFF
>.|.|TRBJ2-5|TRBV23-1
TGCGCCAGCAGTCAATCGATCCCGTCTAGAGCGTTGAAGACCCAGTACTTC
CASSQSIPSRALKTQYF
>.|.|TRBJ1-2|TRBV27
TGTGCCAGCAGTTTCCGCGGGACTTTTGACGGCTACACCTTC
CASSFRGTFDGYTF
>.|.|TRBJ2-7|TRBV5-6
TGTGCCAGCAGCCAGAACTACGAGCAGTACTTC
CASSQNYEQYF
>.|.|TRBJ2-5|TRBV6-1
TGTGCCAGCAGTGAAGCAGTAGTGGGAGAGACCCAGTACTTC
CASSEAVVGETQYF
>.|TRBD2|TRBJ2-7|TRBV30
TGTGCCTGGAGGAGACTAGCGGGAGGCTACGAGCAGTACTTC
CAWRRLAGGYEQYF
>.|.|TRBJ2-7|TRBV18
TGTGCCAGCTCACCGACAGGTAACGAGCAGTACTTC
CASSPTGNEQYF
>.|.|TRBJ1-1|TRBV6-6
TGTGCCAGCAGGGGAAGGACTGCTAACACTGAAGCTTTCTTT
CASRGRTANTEAFF
>.|TRBD1|TRBJ1-2|TRBV28
TGTGCCAGCCGGGGGACAGGGAACTATGGCTACACCTTC
CASRGTGNYGYTF
>.|TRBD1|TRBJ1-6|TRBV19
TGTGCCAGTAGTGCCCTGGACAGGGACAATTCACCCCTCCACTTT
CASSALDRDNSPLHF
>.|.|TRBJ2-1|TRBV5-4
TGTGCCAGCAGCTTACAGGGTGAGCAGTTCTTC
CASSLQGEQFF
>.|TRBD1|TRBJ2-3|TRBV4-1
TGCGCCAGCAGCCAAGACCGAATGATCCGGACAGGGAAGGGCACAGATACGCAGTATTTT
CASSQDRMIRTGKGTDTQYF
>.|.|TRBJ1-4|TRBV7-9
TGTGCCAGCAGCCGAGCCGCGGAAAAACTGTTTTTT
CASSRAAEKLFF
>.|.|TRBJ2-1|TRBV11-3
TGTGCCAGCAGCTTAGAGGGTGGGCAGTACCTCAATGAGCAGTTCTTC
CASSLEGGQYLNEQFF
>.|TRBD1|TRBJ2-7|TRBV10-3
TGTGCGGTGGGGACAGTCTACGAGCAGTACTTC
CAVGTVYEQYF
>.|TRBD1|TRBJ1-4|TRBV18
TGTGCCAGCTCACCGGGACAGCGTAATGAAAAACTGTTTTTT
CASSPGQRNEKLFF
>.|.|TRBJ2-3|TRBV19
TGTGCCAGCGCGGACTTCCCCACAGATACGCAGTATTTT
CASADFPTDTQYF
>.|.|TRBJ2-6|TRBV28
TGTGCCAGCAGTTTCGGGGGGCCTGGGGCCAACGTCCTGACTTTC
CASSFGGPGANVLTF
>.|.|TRBJ2-5|TRBV25-1
TGTGCCAGCAGTGAATATAGGGGGAGGGGGGAGACCCAGTACTTC
CASSEYRGRGETQYF
>.|.|TRBJ1-5|TRBV2
TGTGCCAGCAGCCGGGACAGCAATCAGCCCCAGCATTTT
CASSRDSNQPQHF
>.|TRBD1|TRBJ2-5|TRBV7-2
TGTGCCAGCAGCTTAGGACAGGGGGCAAAGGAGACCCAGTACTTC
CASSLGQGAKETQYF
>.|TRBD2|TRBJ2-7|TRBV2
TGTGCCAGCAGGGAAACTAAGCGGGAGCGCCCCTACGAGCAGTACTTC
CASRETKRERPYEQYF
>.|.|TRBJ1-2|TRBV19
TGTGCCAGTAGTATTGGGGCAGTCTATGGCTACACCTTC
CASSIGAVYGYTF
>.|TRBD1|TRBJ2-3|TRBV27
TGTGCCAGCAGTTTCTATCGGGCCCCGAGGACAGGGGTCACAGATACGCAGTATTTT
CASSFYRAPRTGVTDTQYF
>.|.|TRBJ2-1|TRBV10-1
TGCGCCAGCGCCCAAGTTCGCTACAATGAGCAGTTCTTC
CASAQVRYNEQFF
>.|.|TRBJ1-5|TRBV29-1
TGCAGCGTAGGACAGCCCAATCAGCCCCAGCATTTT
CSVGQPNQPQHF
>.|.|TRBJ1-6|TRBV4-3
TGCGCCAGCAGCCTCGGACAGAAAAATTCACCCCTCCACTTT
CASSLGQKNSPLHF
>.|.|TRBJ2-3|TRBV9
TGTGCCAGCAGCGTAGTGGGGGAACTAGCTACGCAGTATTTT
CASSVVGELATQYF
>.|TRBD1|TRBJ2-5|TRBV7-9
TGTGCCAGCAGCTCGAAACCGGGACAGGGGAAGGGGACCCAGTACTTC
CASSSKPGQGKGTQYF
>once|.|TRBJ2-3|TRBV12-5
TGTGCTAGTGGTTTCTCAGTTAGCACAGATACGCAGTATTTT
CASGFSVSTDTQYF